One sample yielded the 20 T cell receptor beta chains listed below, sequenced in a study of brain metastases from non-small cell lung cancer (dated by TCRdb to the late 2010s). Receptor amplification or capture employed the immunoSEQ multiplex PCR assay. TCRdb provides this immuneACCESS table in a form limited to in-frame rearrangements. Some clones are lacking; in checked studies, under half of them reflect an unresolved V gene, and why the rest are absent is not known. The sample profile shows over 800 clones; approximately 89% of them were found once. Of the sample, approximately 7.5% falls within the top ten clones. Material for sequencing was tumor-adjacent normal tissue. The receptors were sampled from a donor over 35 with non-small cell lung cancer.

The chain uses TRBV6-4 and TRBJ2-2; D gene ambiguous. Trimming took off 7 bases at V and 8 bases at J, with 14 bases between the two ends. The CDR3 is made up of 13 amino acids. Germline CDR1 reads MRHNA; CDR2 reads SNTAGT. The CDR3 reads CASKTGERGELFF. The CDR3 bases are TGTGCCAGCAAAACCGGCGAACGGGGGGAGCTGTTTTTT.

The chain carries TRBV27 and TRBJ2-1; no firm D call. The germline V gene encodes CDR1 MNHEY and CDR2 SMNVEV (reference sequence). With 1 base removed from V and 6 bases from J, the gap between germline ends came to 10 bases. The CDR3 runs 14 residues. The CDR3 bases are TGTGCCAGCAGTTTATGGAGCGCCCGCAATGAGCAGTTCTTC. Protein sequence: CASSLWSARNEQFF.

The chain has TRBV19 and TRBJ2-1; TRBD2 is a possible D gene (6 bases). V was clipped by 3 bases and J by 8 bases, with 17 bases between them. CDR3 length: 15 amino acids. CDR1 is LNHDA, CDR2 SQIVND, per germline (reference sequence). CDR3 nucleotides: TGTGCCAGTAGTATGATTGAGGGCCGGAGGGATGAGCAGTTCTTC. As protein: CASSMIEGRRDEQFF.

The genes are TRBV15 and TRBJ1-1; weak D call: TRBD1 (6 bases). Germline CDR1 is LNHNV and CDR2 is YYDKDF (reference sequence). V was pared by 4 bases and J by 1 base, with 16 bases between. The CDR3 contains 16 residues. The CDR3 reads CATSKVPTGTNTEAFF. CDR3 sequence (DNA): TGTGCCACCAGCAAAGTGCCCACAGGGACGAACACTGAAGCTTTCTTT.

The J gene is TRBJ2-7, the V gene TRBV11-3, with TRBD2 matching 7 bases. CDR3 length: 14 residues. Per the germline V gene, CDR1 is SGHNT and CDR2 is YENEEA. J lost 2 bases, V lost 5 bases, and 6 bases had no gene match. The CDR3 DNA is TGTGCCAGCAGCGACAGCGGGACCACCTACGAGCAGTACTTC. Translating gives CASSDSGTTYEQYF.

V and J are TRBV27 and TRBJ2-7; D remains ambiguous. The CDR3 consists of 14 residues. The germline V gene encodes CDR1 MNHEY and CDR2 SMNVEV (reference sequence). The V end lost 3 bases, the J end lost 7 bases, and 16 bases lay between the germline ends. CDR3 amino acids: CASSFNQAGREQYF. In DNA form, the CDR3 reads TGTGCCAGCAGTTTTAACCAGGCCGGACGGGAGCAGTACTTC.

The chain employs TRBV19 and TRBJ2-1, with 9 bases identical to TRBD2. The CDR3 is 18 residues long. CDR1 and CDR2 (germline): LNHDA, SQIVND (reference sequence). The V and J ends lost 2 bases and 0 bases, in that order; junction bases with no gene match: 8. The CDR3 DNA reads TGTGCCAGTAGTATAAGTAGCGGGGGCCAGACCTCCTACAATGAGCAGTTCTTC. Protein: CASSISSGGQTSYNEQFF.

This chain connects TRBV2 to TRBJ1-1; D unresolved. Per the germline V gene, CDR1 is SNHLY and CDR2 is FYNNEI. V gave up 4 bases and J gave up 2 bases, with 8 bases separating them. This CDR3 is 13 amino acids long. This chain's CDR3 is CASSVTPNTEAFF. CDR3 DNA: TGTGCCAGCAGTGTGACACCTAACACTGAAGCTTTCTTT.

The rearrangement uses TRBV19 and TRBJ2-2; 12 bases agree with TRBD2. This CDR3 spans 17 amino acids. V lost 4 bases, J lost 3 bases, and 6 bases stayed unmatched. The V gene's germline CDR1 is LNHDA and CDR2 SQIVND (reference sequence). This chain's CDR3 is CASSRTSGAADTGELFF. The CDR3 nucleotides read TGTGCCAGTAGTAGGACTAGCGGGGCGGCTGACACCGGGGAGCTGTTTTTT.

The chain couples TRBV12-3 or TRBV12-4 to TRBJ2-5; D remains unclear. The length of the CDR3 is 11 residues. The germline V and J ends were trimmed by 3 bases and 10 bases, with 9 bases remaining between them. CDR3 DNA: TGTGCCAGCAGTTTCGGAGACGACCAGTACTTC. Amino acids: CASSFGDDQYF.

This chain links TRBV4-2 with TRBJ2-5, with TRBD2 matching over 7 bases. J was trimmed by 3 bases and V by 4 bases; bases with no gene match: 8. Germline CDR1 LGHNA, CDR2 YNFKEQ. CDR3 size: 15 residues. The CDR3 DNA reads as TGTGCCAGCAGCCCCCGGACTAGTAGTGAAGAGACCCAGTACTTC. Protein sequence: CASSPRTSSEETQYF.

The chain is built from TRBV24-1 and TRBJ1-2; D gene ambiguous. There are 14 residues in the CDR3. In germline, CDR1 is KGHDR, CDR2 SFDVKD. Trimming stripped 4 bases from V and 3 bases from J, with 11 bases between. DNA for the CDR3: TGTGCCACCAGTGACCCCTGGGAGCACTATGGCTACACCTTC. It encodes CATSDPWEHYGYTF.

This chain connects TRBV2 to TRBJ1-5; weak D call: TRBD1 (6 bases). V was clipped by 2 bases and J by 1 base, with 6 bases between them. The CDR3 sequence is 14 residues long. Germline V lookup: CDR1 SNHLY, CDR2 FYNNEI. CDR3 sequence: CASSETGSNQPQHF. The CDR3 DNA reads TGTGCCAGCAGTGAAACAGGGAGCAATCAGCCCCAGCATTTT.

V is TRBV12-5 and J is TRBJ1-3; TRBD1 matches at 7 bases. Per germline, CDR1 LGHNT and CDR2 FRNRAP. The CDR3 has 15 residues. J lost 0 bases, V lost 4 bases, and 3 bases had no gene match. CDR3 DNA sequence: TGTGCTAGTGGTTACAGGGGAGGCTCTGGAAACACCATATATTTT. This translates into CASGYRGGSGNTIYF.

The rearrangement uses TRBV6-6 and TRBJ2-7; 11 positions agree with TRBD1. The CDR3 totals 14 residues. CDR1 and CDR2 (germline): MNHNY, SVGAGI (reference sequence). Trimming took 5 bases from V and 4 from J; bases not matched to a gene: 4. The CDR3 nucleotides read TGTGCCAGCAGTACCGGACAGGGGGCGTACGAGCAGTACTTC. This encodes CASSTGQGAYEQYF.

The chain joins TRBV29-1 to TRBJ1-2, with D possibly TRBD1 on 5 matching bases. Trimming cost V 6 bases and J 6 bases, with 17 bases left between them. Looked up from germline, CDR1 is SQVTM and CDR2 is ANQGSEA. This CDR3 is built from 13 residues. The CDR3 DNA follows: TGCAGCGTCAGAATCCCAGGGCATCATGGCTACACCTTC. It is translated as CSVRIPGHHGYTF.

The V and J genes are TRBV29-1 and TRBJ1-2; 8 bases are shared with TRBD1. The ends lost 5 bases at V and 4 bases at J; junction bases unmatched: 9. The germline gives CDR1 SQVTM, CDR2 ANQGSEA. The CDR3 totals 14 residues. This CDR3 is CSVRQGIGGYGYTF. CDR3 DNA sequence: TGCAGCGTTCGACAGGGGATAGGTGGCTATGGCTACACCTTC.

The chain carries TRBV29-1 and TRBJ2-7; 7 bases are shared with TRBD1. There are 15 residues in the CDR3. Germline V gene data show CDR1 as SQVTM and CDR2 as ANQGSEA. Unmatched junction bases numbered 12, after V lost 2 bases and J lost 5 bases. This CDR3 reads CSVERVDRERDEQYF. The CDR3 DNA is TGCAGCGTTGAAAGGGTTGACAGGGAGAGGGACGAGCAGTACTTC.

A single count supports this clone. This chain connects TRBV19 to TRBJ1-1; D gene unclear. Germline CDR1 is LNHDA and CDR2 is SQIVND (reference sequence). V was trimmed by 2 bases and J by 3 bases, leaving 7 bases between them. The CDR3 spans 13 residues. The CDR3, as DNA: TGTGCCAGTAGTATAATTGGGGACACTGAAGCTTTCTTT. Its translation: CASSIIGDTEAFF. Complete variable domain (other parts from reference TRBV19 and TRBJ1-1): DGGITQSPKYLFRKEGQNVTLSCEQNLNHDAMYWYRQDPGQGLRLIYYSQIVNDFQKGDIAEGYSVSREKKESFPLTVTSAQKNPTAFYLCASSIIGDTEAFFGQGTRLTVV.

V is TRBV5-6 and J is TRBJ1-3; D is ambiguous. The germline V gene has CDR1 SGHDT and CDR2 YYEEEE. V dropped 4 bases and J dropped 8 bases, with 25 bases sitting between them. The CDR3 sequence is 17 residues long. CDR3 amino acids: CASSGALGYEGLDTIYF. CDR3 DNA: TGTGCCAGCAGCGGCGCATTGGGGTACGAGGGTCTGGACACCATATATTTT.